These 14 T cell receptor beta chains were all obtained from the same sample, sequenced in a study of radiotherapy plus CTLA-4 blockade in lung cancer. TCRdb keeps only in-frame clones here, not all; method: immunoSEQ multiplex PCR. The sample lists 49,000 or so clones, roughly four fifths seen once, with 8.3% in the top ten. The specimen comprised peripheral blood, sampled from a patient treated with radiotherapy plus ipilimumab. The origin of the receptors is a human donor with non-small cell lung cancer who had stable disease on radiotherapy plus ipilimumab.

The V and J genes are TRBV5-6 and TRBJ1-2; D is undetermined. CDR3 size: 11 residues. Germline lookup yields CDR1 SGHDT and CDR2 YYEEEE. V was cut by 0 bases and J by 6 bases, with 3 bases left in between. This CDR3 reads CASSLVDGYTF. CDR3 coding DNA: TGTGCCAGCAGCTTGGTTGATGGCTACACCTTC.

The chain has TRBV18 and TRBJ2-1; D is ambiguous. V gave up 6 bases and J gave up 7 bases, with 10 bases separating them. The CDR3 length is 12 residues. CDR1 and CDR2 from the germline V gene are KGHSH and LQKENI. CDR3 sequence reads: CASSPLRNEQFF. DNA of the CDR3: TGTGCCAGCTCTCCCTTGAGGAATGAGCAGTTCTTC.

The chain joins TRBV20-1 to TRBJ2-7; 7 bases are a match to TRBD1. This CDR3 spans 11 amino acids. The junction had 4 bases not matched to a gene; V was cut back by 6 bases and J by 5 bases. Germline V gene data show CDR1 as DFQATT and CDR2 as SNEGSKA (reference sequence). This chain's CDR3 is CSAPDRDEQYF. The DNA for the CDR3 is TGCAGTGCACCCGACAGGGACGAGCAGTACTTC.

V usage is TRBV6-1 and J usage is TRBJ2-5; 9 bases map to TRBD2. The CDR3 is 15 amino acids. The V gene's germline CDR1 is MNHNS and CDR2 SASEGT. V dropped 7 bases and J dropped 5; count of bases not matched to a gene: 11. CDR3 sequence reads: CASNPAGGHSETQYF. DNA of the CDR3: TGTGCCAGCAATCCAGCGGGGGGTCACTCGGAGACCCAGTACTTC.

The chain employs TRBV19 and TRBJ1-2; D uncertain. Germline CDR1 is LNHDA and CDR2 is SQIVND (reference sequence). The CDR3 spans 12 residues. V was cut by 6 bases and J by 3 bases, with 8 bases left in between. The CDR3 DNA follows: TGTGCCAGTAGCCTCCGGGACTATGGCTACACCTTC. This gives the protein CASSLRDYGYTF.

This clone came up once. CDR3 DNA: TGTGCCAGCAGTCAAGGTGGACAGGGACAAGAGACCCAGTACTTC. Residues: CASSQGGQGQETQYF. J is TRBJ2-5 and V is TRBV28; 8 bases fit TRBD1. V shed 5 bases, J shed 2 bases, and the junction held 7 bases outside the gene matches. The CDR3 contains 15 residues. Germline V gene sequence: CDR1 MDHEN, CDR2 SYDVKM. The variable domain in full, with the rest retrieved from reference TRBV28 and TRBJ2-5, is DVKVTQSSRYLVKRTGEKVFLECVQDMDHENMFWYRQDPGLGLRLIYFSYDVKMKEKGDIPEGYSVSREKKERFSLILESASTNQTSMYLCASSQGGQGQETQYFGPGTRLLVL.

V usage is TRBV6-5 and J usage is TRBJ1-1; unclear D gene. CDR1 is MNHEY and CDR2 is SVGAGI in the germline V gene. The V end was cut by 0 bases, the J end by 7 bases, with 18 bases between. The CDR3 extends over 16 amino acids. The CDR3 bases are TGTGCCAGCAGTTACTCTGGTGGTACACAACGGAGTGAAGCTTTCTTT. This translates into CASSYSGGTQRSEAFF.

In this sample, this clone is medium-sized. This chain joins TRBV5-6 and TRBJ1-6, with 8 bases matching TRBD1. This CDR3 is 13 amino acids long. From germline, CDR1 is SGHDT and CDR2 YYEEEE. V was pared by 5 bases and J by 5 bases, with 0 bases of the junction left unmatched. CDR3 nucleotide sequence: TGTGCCAGCAGACAGGGGGATAATTCACCCCTCCACTTT. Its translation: CASRQGDNSPLHF.

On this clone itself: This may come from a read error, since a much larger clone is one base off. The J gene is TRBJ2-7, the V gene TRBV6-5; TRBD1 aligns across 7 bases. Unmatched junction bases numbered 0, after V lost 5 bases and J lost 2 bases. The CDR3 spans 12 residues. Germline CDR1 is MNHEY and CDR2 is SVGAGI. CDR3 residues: CASSTGAYEQYF. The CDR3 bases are TGTGCCAGCAGTACAGGGGCCTACGAGCAGTACTTC.

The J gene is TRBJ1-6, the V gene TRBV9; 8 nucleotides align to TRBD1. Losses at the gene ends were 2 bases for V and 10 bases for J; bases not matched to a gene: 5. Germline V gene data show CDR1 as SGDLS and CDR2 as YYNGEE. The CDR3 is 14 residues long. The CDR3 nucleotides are TGTGCCAGCAGCGTCGACAGGGGTGGGTCACCCCTCCACTTT. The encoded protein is CASSVDRGGSPLHF.

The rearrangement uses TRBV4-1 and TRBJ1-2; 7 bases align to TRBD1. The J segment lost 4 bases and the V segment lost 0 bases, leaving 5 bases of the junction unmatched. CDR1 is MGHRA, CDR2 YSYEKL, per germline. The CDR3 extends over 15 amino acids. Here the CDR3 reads CASSQDSGGIYGYTF. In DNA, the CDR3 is TGCGCCAGCAGCCAAGACTCAGGGGGTATCTATGGCTACACCTTC.

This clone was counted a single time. The CDR3 is CASSVGVGGSTDTQYF. In DNA form, the CDR3 reads TGTGCCAGCAGCGTAGGGGTCGGGGGGAGCACAGATACGCAGTATTTT. This chain links TRBV9 with TRBJ2-3, with TRBD2 matching 7 bases. The CDR3 sequence is 16 residues long. Per germline, CDR1 SGDLS and CDR2 YYNGEE. The ends lost 0 bases at V and 0 bases at J; junction bases unmatched: 4.

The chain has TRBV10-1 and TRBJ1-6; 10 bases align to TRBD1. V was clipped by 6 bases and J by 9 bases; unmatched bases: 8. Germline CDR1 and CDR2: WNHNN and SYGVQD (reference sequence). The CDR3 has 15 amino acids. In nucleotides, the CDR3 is TGCGCCAGCAGCGCCGGACAGGGGGGGAGTTCACCCCTCCACTTT. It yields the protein CASSAGQGGSSPLHF.

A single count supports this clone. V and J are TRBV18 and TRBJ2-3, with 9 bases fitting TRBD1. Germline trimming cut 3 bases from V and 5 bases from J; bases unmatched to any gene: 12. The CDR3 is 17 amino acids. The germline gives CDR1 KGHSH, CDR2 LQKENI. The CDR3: CASSPTTGTGILDTQYF. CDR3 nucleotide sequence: TGTGCCAGCTCACCGACGACCGGGACAGGGATTTTAGATACGCAGTATTTT.